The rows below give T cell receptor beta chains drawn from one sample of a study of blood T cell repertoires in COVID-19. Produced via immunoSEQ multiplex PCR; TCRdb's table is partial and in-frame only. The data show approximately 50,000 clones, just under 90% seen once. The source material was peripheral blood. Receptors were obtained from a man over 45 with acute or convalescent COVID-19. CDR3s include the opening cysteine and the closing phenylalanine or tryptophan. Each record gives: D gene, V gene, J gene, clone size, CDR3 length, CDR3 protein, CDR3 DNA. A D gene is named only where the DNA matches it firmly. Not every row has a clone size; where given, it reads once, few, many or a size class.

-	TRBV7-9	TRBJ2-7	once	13	CASSLYSPYEQYF	TGTGCCAGCAGCTTATACTCCCCGTACGAGCAGTACTTC
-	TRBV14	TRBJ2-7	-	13	CASSQVPGDEQYF	TGTGCCAGCAGCCAAGTCCCAGGGGACGAGCAGTACTTC
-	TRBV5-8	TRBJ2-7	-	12	CASSLEAYEQYF	TGTGCCAGCAGCTTGGAAGCGTACGAGCAGTACTTC
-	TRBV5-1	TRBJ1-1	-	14	CASSSAQGNTEAFF	TGCGCCAGCAGCTCCGCACAGGGGAACACTGAAGCTTTCTTT
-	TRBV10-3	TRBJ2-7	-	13	CAISGDSSYEQYF	TGTGCCATCAGTGGCGACAGCTCCTACGAGCAGTACTTC
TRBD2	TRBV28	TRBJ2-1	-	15	CASSFMGLALNEQFF	TGTGCCAGCAGTTTTATGGGACTAGCGCTCAATGAGCAGTTCTTC
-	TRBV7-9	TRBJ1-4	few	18	CASSFRGGELATNEKLFF	TGTGCCAGCAGCTTTAGAGGGGGAGAGCTTGCAACTAATGAAAAACTGTTTTTT
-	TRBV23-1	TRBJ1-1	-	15	CASSQSYSPNTEAFF	TGCGCCAGCAGTCAATCGTACAGCCCTAACACTGAAGCTTTCTTT
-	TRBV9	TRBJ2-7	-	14	CASSVGSLAYEQYF	TGTGCCAGCAGCGTAGGATCCTTGGCTTACGAGCAGTACTTC
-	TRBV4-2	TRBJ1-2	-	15	CASSQGGAGEEGYTF	TGTGCCAGCAGCCAGGGGGGGGCAGGAGAGGAGGGCTACACCTTC
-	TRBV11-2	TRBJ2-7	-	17	CASSLVGPDSRGLEQYF	TGTGCCAGCAGCTTAGTTGGTCCAGACTCGCGCGGCCTCGAGCAGTACTTC
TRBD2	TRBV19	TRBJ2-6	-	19	CASSISGGAPLVGANVLTF	TGTGCCAGTAGTATTAGCGGGGGGGCCCCGCTGGTCGGGGCCAACGTCCTGACTTTC
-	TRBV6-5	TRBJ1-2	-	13	CASSFDTYYGYTF	TGTGCCAGCAGTTTTGACACCTACTATGGCTACACCTTC
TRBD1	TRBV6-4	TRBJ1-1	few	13	CASGQTGEAEAFF	TGTGCCAGCGGGCAGACAGGGGAAGCTGAAGCTTTCTTT
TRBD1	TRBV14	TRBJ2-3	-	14	CASSQQGVGATQYF	TGTGCCAGCAGCCAACAGGGGGTTGGGGCTACGCAGTATTTT
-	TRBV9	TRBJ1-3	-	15	CASSSLTGYGNTIYF	TGTGCCAGCAGCTCTCTCACAGGGTATGGAAACACCATATATTTT
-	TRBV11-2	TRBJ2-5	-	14	CASSLNSGGQVQYF	TGTGCCAGCAGCTTAAACTCCGGGGGGCAGGTCCAGTACTTC
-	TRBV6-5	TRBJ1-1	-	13	CASSSSFGRPAFF	TGTGCCAGCAGTTCCTCTTTTGGGAGACCGGCTTTCTTT
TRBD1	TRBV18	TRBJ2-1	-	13	CATGQGAPNEQFF	TGTGCCACCGGACAGGGGGCTCCCAATGAGCAGTTCTTC
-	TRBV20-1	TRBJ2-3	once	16	CSASSVSSGLTDTQYF	TGCAGTGCTAGTTCGGTCTCGAGCGGCCTCACAGATACGCAGTATTTT
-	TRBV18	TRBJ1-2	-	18	CASSPPSSGGGAGRGYTF	TGTGCCAGCTCACCACCTTCCTCGGGGGGGGGCGCGGGCAGAGGCTACACCTTC
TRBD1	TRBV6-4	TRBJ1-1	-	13	CASSFQGDTEAFF	TGTGCCAGCAGTTTTCAGGGGGACACTGAAGCTTTCTTT
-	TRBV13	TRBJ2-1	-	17	CASSPPRGGVGYNEQFF	TGTGCCAGCAGCCCTCCCCGCGGCGGGGTGGGTTACAATGAGCAGTTCTTC
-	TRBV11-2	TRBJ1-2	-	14	CASSLADSNYGYTF	TGTGCCAGCAGCTTAGCAGACAGTAACTATGGCTACACCTTC
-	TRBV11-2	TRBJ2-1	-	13	CASSFTERGEQFF	TGTGCCAGCAGCTTCACGGAGCGTGGTGAGCAGTTCTTC
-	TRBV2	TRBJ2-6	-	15	CASSGRGPGANVLTF	TGTGCCAGCAGCGGCAGGGGACCTGGGGCCAACGTCCTGACTTTC
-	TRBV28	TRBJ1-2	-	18	CASSFFGGRRVSYYGYTF	TGTGCCAGCAGTTTCTTTGGGGGAAGGAGGGTAAGCTACTATGGCTACACCTTC
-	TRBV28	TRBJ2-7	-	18	CASSTTGHLGGRIYEQYF	TGTGCCAGCAGTACGACAGGGCACTTGGGTGGGAGGATCTACGAGCAGTACTTC
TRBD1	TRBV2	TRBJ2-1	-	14	CADRVNSVYNEQFF	TGTGCCGACAGGGTGAATTCGGTATACAATGAGCAGTTCTTC
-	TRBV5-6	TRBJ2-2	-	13	CASSPVITGELFF	TGTGCCAGCAGCCCCGTAATCACCGGGGAGCTGTTTTTT
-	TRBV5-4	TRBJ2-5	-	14	CASSLLQTEETQYF	TGTGCCAGCAGCTTGTTACAGACGGAAGAGACCCAGTACTTC